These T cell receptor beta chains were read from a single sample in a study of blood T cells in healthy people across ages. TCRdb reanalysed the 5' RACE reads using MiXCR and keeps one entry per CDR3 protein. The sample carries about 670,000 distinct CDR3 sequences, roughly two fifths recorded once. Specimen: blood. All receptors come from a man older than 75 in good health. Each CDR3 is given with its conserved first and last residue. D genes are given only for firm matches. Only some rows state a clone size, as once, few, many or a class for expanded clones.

CDR3 DNA: TGTGCCAGCAGTTACCGGGCTAGCTCCTACAATGAGCAGTACTTC; CDR3 protein: CASSYRASSYNEQYF; J gene: TRBJ2-7; V gene: TRBV6-5; clone size: NA; D gene: NA
CDR3 DNA: TGTGCCACCAGTGATTTAGTATCGGGCAGGACCTCCTACGAGCAGTACTTC; CDR3 protein: CATSDLVSGRTSYEQYF; J gene: TRBJ2-7; V gene: TRBV24-1; clone size: NA; D gene: NA
CDR3 DNA: TGCAGCGTTCAGGGGGACAGGGGCAATGAGCAGTTCTTC; CDR3 protein: CSVQGDRGNEQFF; J gene: TRBJ2-1; V gene: TRBV29-1; clone size: few; D gene: TRBD1
CDR3 DNA: TGCGCCAGCAGCCGCGAGGCGAGCGGCTCCTACAATGAGCAGTTCTTC; CDR3 protein: CASSREASGSYNEQFF; J gene: TRBJ2-1; V gene: TRBV5-1; clone size: NA; D gene: NA
CDR3 DNA: TGTGCCAGCTCTAAAAGGCAGGGGGCAGAGACCCAGTACTTC; CDR3 protein: CASSKRQGAETQYF; J gene: TRBJ2-5; V gene: TRBV25-1; clone size: NA; D gene: TRBD1
CDR3 DNA: TGTGCCAGCAGCTTCGACGGGAGAAGGGAGGATGAGCAGTTCTTC; CDR3 protein: CASSFDGRREDEQFF; J gene: TRBJ2-1; V gene: TRBV7-6; clone size: NA; D gene: NA
CDR3 DNA: TGTGCCAGCTCTATTGGGACAAACAACTACGAGCAGTACTTC; CDR3 protein: CASSIGTNNYEQYF; J gene: TRBJ2-7; V gene: TRBV18; clone size: once; D gene: NA
CDR3 DNA: TGTGCCAGCAGCTCCGGACAGAACACAGATACGCAGTATTTT; CDR3 protein: CASSSGQNTDTQYF; J gene: TRBJ2-3; V gene: TRBV5-1; clone size: many; D gene: NA
CDR3 DNA: TGTGCCAGCAGTCCCCATTATACAGGGGAAGGCTACACCTTC; CDR3 protein: CASSPHYTGEGYTF; J gene: TRBJ1-2; V gene: TRBV12-3/TRBV12-4; clone size: few; D gene: TRBD1
CDR3 DNA: TGTGCCAGCAACGTGGACGGAGGACGTGGGATGAACACTGAAGCTTTCTTT; CDR3 protein: CASNVDGGRGMNTEAFF; J gene: TRBJ1-1; V gene: TRBV6-6; clone size: few; D gene: NA
CDR3 DNA: TGTGCCAGCAGCCTTGATACCGACGGACGCTCCTACAATGAGCAGTTCTTC; CDR3 protein: CASSLDTDGRSYNEQFF; J gene: TRBJ2-1; V gene: TRBV12-3/TRBV12-4; clone size: NA; D gene: NA
CDR3 DNA: TGTGCCAGCAGACGTGCCGGGGGACTCTACACAGATACGCAGTATTTT; CDR3 protein: CASRRAGGLYTDTQYF; J gene: TRBJ2-3; V gene: TRBV7-2; clone size: few; D gene: NA
CDR3 DNA: TGCGCCAGCAGTGATCCCGGAAGGGCGGGGGTGAACACCGGGGAGCTGTTTTTT; CDR3 protein: CASSDPGRAGVNTGELFF; J gene: TRBJ2-2; V gene: TRBV10-1; clone size: NA; D gene: TRBD2
CDR3 DNA: TGTGCCAGCCGTGGGACAGGGGCGTTGAACTATGGCTACACCTTC; CDR3 protein: CASRGTGALNYGYTF; J gene: TRBJ1-2; V gene: TRBV6-2/TRBV6-3; clone size: NA; D gene: TRBD1
CDR3 DNA: TGTGCCAGCAGCTTATTATTAACTCGCCCCCACGGGCAGTACTTC; CDR3 protein: CASSLLLTRPHGQYF; J gene: TRBJ2-5; V gene: TRBV13; clone size: NA; D gene: NA
CDR3 DNA: TGTGCCATTCAGGGAGGGGGCCAACGAGGCTCCTACAATGAGCAGTTCTTC; CDR3 protein: CAIQGGGQRGSYNEQFF; J gene: TRBJ2-1; V gene: TRBV25-1; clone size: NA; D gene: NA
CDR3 DNA: TGTGCCAGCAGTTACCCCCTAGCGGGAGAGGAAAACATTCAGTACTTC; CDR3 protein: CASSYPLAGEENIQYF; J gene: TRBJ2-4; V gene: TRBV6-2/TRBV6-3; clone size: NA; D gene: TRBD2
CDR3 DNA: TGTGCCAGCAGCCCCACGGACGGATTGTTCTTCGGGCAGTACTTC; CDR3 protein: CASSPTDGLFFGQYF; J gene: TRBJ2-7; V gene: TRBV5-6; clone size: NA; D gene: NA
CDR3 DNA: TGTGCCAGCAGTTACCTCTCTGGTAGCGGGGGGGTCATCACAGATACGCAGTATTTT; CDR3 protein: CASSYLSGSGGVITDTQYF; J gene: TRBJ2-3; V gene: TRBV6-2/TRBV6-3; clone size: once; D gene: TRBD2
CDR3 DNA: TGTGCCAGCAGCTTGCGCGGCTCTGGGGCCAACGTCCTGACTTTC; CDR3 protein: CASSLRGSGANVLTF; J gene: TRBJ2-6; V gene: TRBV7-2; clone size: many; D gene: NA
CDR3 DNA: TGCGGTGCTAGAGTAGGCGGGGGGCAGTCCTACGAGCAGTACTTC; CDR3 protein: CGARVGGGQSYEQYF; J gene: TRBJ2-7; V gene: TRBV20-1; clone size: NA; D gene: TRBD2
CDR3 DNA: TGTGCCGGCAGTCAAGCCGGGGGACAGACCTACGAGCAGTACTTC; CDR3 protein: CAGSQAGGQTYEQYF; J gene: TRBJ2-7; V gene: TRBV4-2; clone size: NA; D gene: NA
CDR3 DNA: TGTGCCAGCAGCCAAGATGGGGGGAGGGGGGGACTAGCGAAGGCCAATGAGCAGTTCTTC; CDR3 protein: CASSQDGGRGGLAKANEQFF; J gene: TRBJ2-1; V gene: TRBV3-1; clone size: NA; D gene: TRBD2
CDR3 DNA: TGTGCCTGGAGTGTAGGGATTATGGAGACCCAGTACTTC; CDR3 protein: CAWSVGIMETQYF; J gene: TRBJ2-5; V gene: TRBV30; clone size: few; D gene: NA
CDR3 DNA: TGTGCCAGCAGCCCCCCCGGACTAGTGGGGAGTCAAGAGACCCAGTACTTC; CDR3 protein: CASSPPGLVGSQETQYF; J gene: TRBJ2-5; V gene: TRBV7-2; clone size: NA; D gene: TRBD2
CDR3 DNA: TGTGCCATCAGCCAGCGACAGGGGACCTCTTCTAACTATGGCTACACCTTC; CDR3 protein: CAISQRQGTSSNYGYTF; J gene: TRBJ1-2; V gene: TRBV10-3; clone size: NA; D gene: TRBD1
CDR3 DNA: TGTGCCAGCAGCTCCGCCCTGACAAGTAGTAATTCACCCCTCCACTTT; CDR3 protein: CASSSALTSSNSPLHF; J gene: TRBJ1-6; V gene: TRBV7-9; clone size: NA; D gene: NA
CDR3 DNA: TGCGCCAGCAGTGAGATCCCGGGGGCGGCAGGGTACTTC; CDR3 protein: CASSEIPGAAGYF; J gene: TRBJ2-4; V gene: TRBV10-1; clone size: once; D gene: NA
CDR3 DNA: TGTGCCAGCAGTTTATCGGCCAGTGGGAACACTGAAGCTTTCTTT; CDR3 protein: CASSLSASGNTEAFF; J gene: TRBJ1-1; V gene: TRBV27; clone size: many; D gene: NA
CDR3 DNA: TGTGCCAGCAGCCAAAGCGCCCGCACAGATACGCAGTATTTT; CDR3 protein: CASSQSARTDTQYF; J gene: TRBJ2-3; V gene: TRBV7-3; clone size: few; D gene: NA